Shown below are 24 T cell receptor beta chains from a single sample sequenced in a study of blood T cell repertoires in COVID-19. Libraries were prepared by immunoSEQ multiplex PCR; TCRdb keeps only in-frame clonotypes and omits some of them. In the table there are a few hundred thousand clones, 70% to 90% of which are singletons. The material sequenced was PBMCs or T cells enriched from blood (not recorded which). These receptors were taken from a man aged 35-49 years who had recovered from COVID-19.

The chain has TRBV11-2 and TRBJ1-1; 10 bases align to TRBD1. This CDR3 has 16 amino acids. Germline V gene sequence: CDR1 SGHAT, CDR2 FQNNGV. Trimming took 5 bases from V and 7 from J; bases not matched to a gene: 13. The CDR3 sequence is CASSPRTGGGRIEAFF. CDR3 nucleotides: TGTGCCAGCAGCCCCCGGACAGGGGGGGGTCGGATTGAAGCTTTCTTT.

The rearrangement links TRBV6-5 to TRBJ1-2; TRBD1 aligns across 7 bases. The J segment lost 4 bases and the V segment lost 5 bases, leaving 10 bases of the junction unmatched. Germline values: CDR1 MNHEY, CDR2 SVGAGI. The CDR3 has 15 amino acids. This CDR3 reads CASSRTGDWGYGYTF. Here the CDR3 DNA reads TGTGCCAGCAGTAGAACAGGGGATTGGGGCTATGGCTACACCTTC.

The chain carries TRBV7-8 and TRBJ1-5; no reliable D call. There are 15 residues in the CDR3. Germline CDR1 reads SGHVS; CDR2 reads FQNEAQ. Trimming stripped 0 bases from V and 0 bases from J, with 6 bases between. CDR3 bases: TGTGCCAGCAGCTTAGCCGACAATAGCAATCAGCCCCAGCATTTT. It is translated as CASSLADNSNQPQHF.

The V gene is TRBV24-1, the J gene TRBJ2-1; 9 positions agree with TRBD1. Germline CDR1 and CDR2: KGHDR and SFDVKD. The CDR3 contains 16 residues. With 3 bases clipped from V and 5 bases from J, the junction kept 7 bases outside the gene matches. CDR3 amino acids: CATSDPGQGKDNEQFF. The CDR3 nucleotides are TGTGCCACCAGTGATCCCGGACAGGGGAAGGACAATGAGCAGTTCTTC.

The V and J genes are TRBV12-5 and TRBJ2-1, with TRBD1 matching 8 bases. From germline, CDR1 is LGHNT and CDR2 FRNRAP. J lost 0 bases, V lost 6 bases, and 4 bases had no gene match. The CDR3 has 15 amino acids. This CDR3 reads CASGPGTGSYNEQFF. The CDR3 nucleotides read TGTGCTAGTGGACCTGGGACAGGCTCCTACAATGAGCAGTTCTTC.

This clone was found many times. V usage is TRBV19 and J usage is TRBJ1-5; TRBD1 is a possible D gene (6 bases). This CDR3 has 14 residues. CDR1 and CDR2 (germline): LNHDA, SQIVND (reference sequence). The V gene lost 5 bases and the J gene lost 7 bases, with 15 bases spanning the gap. Here the CDR3 DNA reads TGTGCCAGTAGTCGGGGGGCGGGCGGACAGCCCCAGCATTTT. This translates into CASSRGAGGQPQHF.

The CDR3 nucleotides read TGCGCCAGCTACCGCGGGGGGCAACTCAATGAGCAGTTCTTC. It codes for CASYRGGQLNEQFF. J is TRBJ2-1 and V is TRBV5-1, with 8 bases aligning to TRBD2. This CDR3 comprises 14 residues. Trimming removed 7 bases from V and 6 bases from J; junction bases left unmatched: 9. Looked up from germline, CDR1 is SGHRS and CDR2 is YFSETQ.

This chain connects TRBV2 to TRBJ2-5, with TRBD1 as a possible D gene (5 bases). The CDR3 sequence is 13 residues long. The germline V gene has CDR1 SNHLY and CDR2 FYNNEI. Trimming cost V 6 bases and J 4 bases, with 12 bases left between them. CDR3 nucleotide sequence: TGTGCCAGCAGGGACGACAGAACAGAGACCCAGTACTTC. Translating it yields CASRDDRTETQYF.

The J gene is TRBJ1-2, the V gene TRBV9; weak D call: TRBD1 (6 bases). Germline assignment: CDR1 SGDLS and CDR2 YYNGEE. Trimming removed 4 bases from V and 4 bases from J, with 14 bases in between. This CDR3 comprises 14 residues. The chain's CDR3 is CASSPRDTVYGYTF. Written as DNA, the CDR3 is TGTGCCAGCAGCCCCCGGGACACGGTCTATGGCTACACCTTC.

The chain employs TRBV24-1 and TRBJ1-2; D remains unclear. Germline loops: CDR1 KGHDR, CDR2 SFDVKD. V was shortened by 3 bases and J by 4 bases, with 23 bases between the two germline ends. The CDR3 runs 18 residues. In nucleotides, the CDR3 is TGTGCCACCAGTGATAAGGTCCTCCCTTACCAGTGGGCCTATGGCTACACCTTC. This codes for CATSDKVLPYQWAYGYTF.

This clone was recorded once. This chain connects TRBV2 to TRBJ1-6; D not certain. CDR1 is SNHLY and CDR2 is FYNNEI in the germline V gene. The CDR3 runs 13 residues. Trimming pared 7 bases from V and 6 bases from J, leaving 10 bases between. The CDR3 sequence is CASTPQPNSPLHF. As DNA, the CDR3 is TGTGCCAGCACCCCACAGCCTAATTCACCCCTCCACTTT. The variable domain in full, with the rest retrieved from reference TRBV2 and TRBJ1-6, is EPEVTQTPSHQVTQMGQEVILRCVPISNHLYFYWYRQILGQKVEFLVSFYNNEISEKSEIFDDQFSVERPDGSNFTLKIRSTKLEDSAMYFCASTPQPNSPLHFGNGTRLTVT.

This clone was counted only a few times. The rearrangement links TRBV12-3 or TRBV12-4 to TRBJ2-1; a weak D match, TRBD2 (6 bases). This CDR3 has 12 residues. V was shortened by 5 bases and J by 7 bases, with 9 bases between the two germline ends. The CDR3 DNA follows: TGTGCCAGCAGTATTAGCGGTAATGAGCAGTTCTTC. This codes for CASSISGNEQFF.

The genes are TRBV19 and TRBJ2-7; 12 nucleotides agree with TRBD1. The CDR3 length is 17 residues. Germline V gives CDR1 LNHDA, CDR2 SQIVND (reference sequence). The J segment lost 2 bases and the V segment lost 6 bases, leaving 11 bases of the junction unmatched. CDR3 nucleotides: TGTGCCAGTAGCCTAACCCCCGGGACAGGGGGCCCCTACGAGCAGTACTTC. Translated: CASSLTPGTGGPYEQYF.

The genes are TRBV7-9 and TRBJ1-4; 8 bases align to TRBD1. V lost 1 base and J lost 8; bases outside the gene matches: 9. The CDR3 is 16 residues long. Germline V gene sequence: CDR1 SEHNR, CDR2 FQNEAQ (reference sequence). CDR3 DNA sequence: TGTGCCAGCAGCTTAGGCGACAGGGGAAAGATGGAAAAACTGTTTTTT. This gives the protein CASSLGDRGKMEKLFF. Supplemented by reference TRBV7-9 and TRBJ1-4, the full variable domain reads DTGVSQNPRHKITKRGQNVTFRCDPISEHNRLYWYRQTLGQGPEFLTYFQNEAQLEKSRLLSDRFSAERPKGSFSTLEIQRTEQGDSAMYLCASSLGDRGKMEKLFFGSGTQLSVL.

The V call is TRBV7-2, the J call TRBJ1-3, with no clear D. Germline loops: CDR1 SGHTA, CDR2 FQGNSA. Trimming took 1 base from V and 0 from J, leaving 7 bases between them. This CDR3 region has 15 residues. Written as DNA, the CDR3 is TGTGCCAGCAGCTTAGTACGGGTCTCTGGAAACACCATATATTTT. Translation: CASSLVRVSGNTIYF.

The chain recombines TRBV29-1 with TRBJ2-1; tentative D call: TRBD1 (6 bases). With 7 bases removed from V and 4 bases from J, the gap between germline ends came to 20 bases. Germline V gives CDR1 SQVTM, CDR2 ANQGSEA. This CDR3 is built from 15 residues. The CDR3 reads CSATLWGPVYNEQFF. The CDR3, as DNA: TGCAGCGCAACCCTGTGGGGGCCCGTGTACAATGAGCAGTTCTTC.

CDR3 loop: CASSQTGEAKLFF. Here the CDR3 DNA reads TGTGCCAGCAGTCAGACAGGAGAGGCAAAACTGTTTTTT. The chain has TRBV6-5 and TRBJ1-4; TRBD1 is a possible D gene (6 bases). This CDR3 has 13 amino acids. Germline V gene data show CDR1 as MNHEY and CDR2 as SVGAGI. The germline V and J ends were trimmed by 5 bases and 10 bases, with 14 bases remaining between them.

This clone was observed once. The rearrangement links TRBV5-5 to TRBJ2-5, with D possibly TRBD1 on 5 matching bases. Germline CDR1 is SGHKS and CDR2 is YYEKEE (reference sequence). The CDR3 spans 16 residues. The V and J ends lost 0 bases and 4 bases respectively, with 16 bases between them. The CDR3 DNA follows: TGTGCCAGCAGCTTGGCGGGTCAGGGTAGGGGAGAGACCCAGTACTTC. Its translation is CASSLAGQGRGETQYF.

The CDR3 sequence is CASSQWTGVTTGELFF. Written as DNA, the CDR3 is TGTGCCAGCAGCCAATGGACAGGGGTGACCACCGGGGAGCTGTTTTTT. This chain links TRBV7-7 with TRBJ2-2; 9 bases match TRBD1. This CDR3 region has 16 residues. The trim removed 5 bases at V and 4 bases at J, leaving 8 bases unmatched. Germline V gene lookup returns CDR1 SSHAT and CDR2 FNYEAQ (reference sequence).

The CDR3 sequence is CASSADAGVRTEAFF. CDR3 nucleotide sequence: TGTGCCAGCAGCGCCGACGCCGGGGTTCGGACTGAAGCTTTCTTT. The chain links TRBV9 to TRBJ1-1, with no clear D. The CDR3 has 15 residues. Germline values: CDR1 SGDLS, CDR2 YYNGEE. Trimming shortened V by 3 bases and J by 5 bases, and 17 bases separated the two germline ends.

This chain joins TRBV28 and TRBJ1-5; no clear D gene. Trimming removed 2 bases at V and 0 bases at J, with 8 bases between. This CDR3 comprises 15 residues. CDR1 is MDHEN and CDR2 is SYDVKM in the germline V gene. The CDR3 spells CASSLGRNSNQPQHF. The CDR3, as DNA: TGTGCCAGCAGTTTAGGCAGGAATAGCAATCAGCCCCAGCATTTT.

This clone came up many times. The J gene is TRBJ2-3, the V gene TRBV9, with 8 bases matching TRBD2. Germline V CDR1 and CDR2: SGDLS, YYNGEE. The CDR3 runs to 15 residues. J gave up 0 bases and V 2 bases, and 2 bases lay outside the gene matches. The CDR3 reads CASSVSGVSTDTQYF. DNA of the CDR3: TGTGCCAGCAGCGTTAGCGGGGTTAGCACAGATACGCAGTATTTT.

This sequence joins TRBV18 and TRBJ2-2; 12 nucleotides match TRBD2. Looked up from germline, CDR1 is KGHSH and CDR2 is LQKENI. The length of the CDR3 is 17 residues. Trimming removed 3 bases from V and 7 bases from J; junction bases left unmatched: 9. The CDR3, as DNA: TGTGCCAGCTCACCTCGGACTAGCGGGGTTTTCGGCGGGGAGCTGTTTTTT. Protein sequence: CASSPRTSGVFGGELFF.

The chain joins TRBV4-2 to TRBJ1-2, with no clear D. Germline V gene data show CDR1 as LGHNA and CDR2 as YNFKEQ. The CDR3 runs 14 residues. V was shortened by 4 bases and J by 8 bases, with 17 bases between the two germline ends. The CDR3 spells CASSPPGVTWGYTF. CDR3 in DNA: TGTGCCAGCAGCCCCCCCGGGGTAACTTGGGGCTACACCTTC.